A selection of T cell receptor beta chains follows, all from one sample in a study of blood T cell repertoires in COVID-19. Libraries were prepared by immunoSEQ multiplex PCR; TCRdb keeps only in-frame clonotypes and omits some of them. The sample yields fewer than 200,000 clones, about 90% seen once. Sequencing was carried out using peripheral blood. The receptor set was obtained from a man in his forties or fifties with active or convalescent COVID-19. Both conserved end residues are part of each CDR3. A D gene is named only where the DNA matches it firmly. Clone size is stated in some rows and not others, as once, few, many or a class when expanded.

TRBV7-8,-,-,TRBJ1-5,TGTGCCAGCAGCTTAGCGTCAGGGGCCCAACATCAGCCCCAGCATTTT,CASSLASGAQHQPQHF
TRBV2,-,-,TRBJ1-3,TGTGCCAGCAGTGAAGATCGGGTTACCTCTGGAAACACCATATATTTT,CASSEDRVTSGNTIYF
TRBV3-1/TRBV3-2,-,-,TRBJ2-2,TGTGCCAGCACGCGCCTGGGCGGGGTTGGCGGGGAGCTGTTTTTT,CASTRLGGVGGELFF
TRBV9,-,-,TRBJ2-5,TGTGCCAGCAGCCTTACCCCGCGCCAAGAGACCCAGTACTTC,CASSLTPRQETQYF
TRBV30,-,-,TRBJ1-6,TGTGCCTGGAGTCATTTGGGACTGATTACTTCACCCCTCCACTTT,CAWSHLGLITSPLHF
TRBV3-1/TRBV3-2,-,-,TRBJ2-2,TGTGCCAGCCGGAGGGGCACCGGGGAGCTGTTTTTT,CASRRGTGELFF
TRBV9,once,-,TRBJ2-5,TGTGCCAGCAGCGTAACGGGGGTAGAGACCCAGTACTTC,CASSVTGVETQYF
TRBV19,once,-,TRBJ1-4,TGTGCCAGTAGTCTCAGGGGCTGGGTTGAAAAACTGTTTTTT,CASSLRGWVEKLFF
TRBV12-5,-,-,TRBJ2-4,TGTGCTAGTGGTTCCACGAAGGTCGGCCAGGGTTGGGACATTCAGTACTTC,CASGSTKVGQGWDIQYF
TRBV27,-,TRBD1,TRBJ1-2,TGTGCCAGCAGCCCAGGAGGGACAGGTATATATGGCTACACCTTC,CASSPGGTGIYGYTF
TRBV10-3,once,TRBD2,TRBJ2-1,TGTGCCATCAGTGTCGAGGCTAGCGGGGGGGCTAGGTCCTACAATGAGCAGTTCTTC,CAISVEASGGARSYNEQFF
TRBV14,-,TRBD1,TRBJ1-2,TGTGCCAGCAGCCAAGAGACAGGGGGCTTAGGTGGCTACACCTTC,CASSQETGGLGGYTF
TRBV7-8,-,-,TRBJ1-5,TGTGCCAGCAGCTTAGGATACCCGGACAGAAGAACAAATCAGCCCCAGCATTTT,CASSLGYPDRRTNQPQHF
TRBV27,-,TRBD2,TRBJ2-2,TGTGCCAGCAGGGGACTAGGTGACGGGGAGCTGTTTTTT,CASRGLGDGELFF
TRBV27,-,TRBD2,TRBJ2-2,TGTGCCTCTATCGGGGGGGCGGGGACCGGGGAGCTGTTTTTT,CASIGGAGTGELFF
TRBV4-3,-,-,TRBJ1-4,TGCGCCAGCAGCCAAGCAACAGGCTTAAGGGGTGAAAAACTGTTTTTT,CASSQATGLRGEKLFF
TRBV19,-,TRBD1,TRBJ1-5,TGTGCCAGTAGTTTCCGGGACAGGGGCTCTCAGCCCCAGCATTTT,CASSFRDRGSQPQHF
TRBV30,-,TRBD1,TRBJ1-2,TGTGCCTGGACGAGACAGGGCGTAACGGGCTACACCTTC,CAWTRQGVTGYTF